This T cell receptor beta chain was retrieved from a study of T cell changes during pregnancy in multiple sclerosis. Sequencing used immunoSEQ multiplex PCR; TCRdb keeps in-frame clones, though not all of them. The table has around 63,000 clones, around 90% seen once. CDR1 and CDR2 from the germline V gene are SGHTA and FQGNSA. The V end was cut by 3 bases, the J end by 6 bases, with 9 bases between. The CDR3 covers 13 residues. The gene calls are TRBV7-2 and TRBJ1-5; a possible D gene is TRBD1 (6 bases). This clonotype originated in a female donor with multiple sclerosis, enrolled in a pregnancy study. The sample consisted of peripheral blood, taken after pregnancy. In DNA form, the CDR3 reads TGTGCCAGCAGCTTTACAGGGTCTCAGCCCCAGCATTTT. This encodes CASSFTGSQPQHF.